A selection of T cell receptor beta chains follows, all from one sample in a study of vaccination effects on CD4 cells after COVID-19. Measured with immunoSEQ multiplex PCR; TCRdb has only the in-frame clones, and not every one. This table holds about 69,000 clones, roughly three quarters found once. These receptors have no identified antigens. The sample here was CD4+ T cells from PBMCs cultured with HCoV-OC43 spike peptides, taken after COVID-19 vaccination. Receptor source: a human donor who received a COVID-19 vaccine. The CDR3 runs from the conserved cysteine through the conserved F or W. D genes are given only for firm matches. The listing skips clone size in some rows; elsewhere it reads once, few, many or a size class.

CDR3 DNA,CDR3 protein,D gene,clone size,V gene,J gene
TGCGCCAGCACAGTACACGACCTTAGCACAGATACGCAGTATTTT,CASTVHDLSTDTQYF,NA,few,TRBV5-1,TRBJ2-3
TGTGCCAGCAGCGTATCCCAAAATCAGCCCCAGCATTTT,CASSVSQNQPQHF,NA,NA,TRBV9,TRBJ1-5
TGTGCCAGCAGCCCTCTTGGCAGCTACAATGAGCAGTTCTTC,CASSPLGSYNEQFF,NA,NA,TRBV5-6,TRBJ2-1
TGTGCCAGCAGCTCTAGCGGGGGGGCCGGCACAGATACGCAGTATTTT,CASSSSGGAGTDTQYF,TRBD2,NA,TRBV11-3,TRBJ2-3
TGCGCCAGCAGCTTGACAGATTATGGCTACACCTTC,CASSLTDYGYTF,NA,NA,TRBV5-1,TRBJ1-2
TGTGCCAGCAGCCTAACGAACACTGAAGCTTTCTTT,CASSLTNTEAFF,NA,NA,TRBV5-6,TRBJ1-1
TGCGCCAGCAGTGAGACAGCCTCTGGAAACACCATATATTTT,CASSETASGNTIYF,NA,NA,TRBV10-1,TRBJ1-3
TGCAGTGCTAGTTCCCCGGTGGACACCGGGGAGCTGTTTTTT,CSASSPVDTGELFF,NA,NA,TRBV20-1,TRBJ2-2
TGTGCCAGCAGCTTAAGCACAGATACGCAGTATTTT,CASSLSTDTQYF,NA,NA,TRBV7-6,TRBJ2-3
TGCGCCAGCAGTTCTAGCGGGGGCCCCTACAATGAGCAGTTCTTC,CASSSSGGPYNEQFF,TRBD2,once,TRBV5-1,TRBJ2-1
TGTGCCAGCAGCCCCAGGGAATCCGGGGAGCTGTTTTTT,CASSPRESGELFF,NA,once,TRBV9,TRBJ2-2
TGTGCCAGCAGCTTGTGGGGCGCAAAGAAGACTGAAGCTTTCTTT,CASSLWGAKKTEAFF,NA,few,TRBV6-2/TRBV6-3,TRBJ1-1
TGTGCCAGCAGCTTGGTAGGGAACACTGAAGCTTTCTTT,CASSLVGNTEAFF,NA,NA,TRBV7-9,TRBJ1-1